The text below deals with one TCR beta chain. This receptor's antigen is unknown. No base qualities exist here, and no much larger clone lies one base off it. The sample belongs to a study of shared clonotypes between healthy human individuals (dated by TCRdb to the early 2020s). About the study as a whole: A couple of women and a few men aged 18 to 49 years were included in the cohort. Per donor, leukapheresis produced somewhere between about 0.9 and 9.5 billion PBMCs. Blood TCR repertoires of a handful of healthy adults were deeply sequenced to estimate repertoire size and the extent of clonotype sharing between individuals. Different laboratories and diverse techniques were used to prepare libraries and sequence TCR repertoires, to increase sequencing depth and limit assay-specific biases. For each donor, CD4 naive and CD4 memory were each given three plates, CD8 naive was given two plates, and CD8 memory was given one plate.

What the research found in general, with its limitations: Only blood was sampled, and tissue TCR repertoires likely differ from those in blood. Compared with non-shared clonotypes, clonotypes shared by all four sorted-subset donors had higher generation probabilities. Naive subsets generally had larger estimated clonotype richness than memory subsets did. Incomplete sequencing was indicated by rarefaction of sorted-subset datasets, despite the large sequencing depth. Because the study included only a small number of donors, the genetic and exposure-history diversity represented was limited. Sharing across a few donors was observed for around 4.8% of naive CD4, under 4% of naive CD8, over 2% of memory CD4, and about 0.4% of memory CD8 clonotypes. Based on pairwise subsampling, the degree of clonotype sharing among donors was expected to be affected by sequencing depth.

The donors were healthy, HIV-negative adults who had no recently reported acute infections or vaccinations. Every donor was a Caucasian adult living in Nashville, Tennessee, USA. Magnetic negative selection was used to enrich CD4+ T cells, after which naive cells were positively selected on CD45RA and the negative fraction became the memory subset. Blood was obtained by leukapheresis, after which PBMCs were separated by Ficoll-Histopaque density gradient centrifugation and cryopreserved in liquid nitrogen vapor phase. Analytical flow cytometry was used to check the purity and quantity of every magnetically sorted T cell population. Genomic DNA was isolated from every sorted fraction and measured by UV absorbance on a Nanodrop 2000c. Using the deep immunoSEQ assay, multiplex PCR amplified TCR CDR3 regions from genomic DNA. Extracted genomic DNA from each cell subset was spread evenly across all wells of several immunoSEQ 96-well plates, with each plate serving as a replicate. For sorted subsets, each replicate PCR was loaded with approximately 0.2 ug genomic DNA, equivalent to 25,000 to 35,000 T cell genomes. Purified libraries were quantified with a Qubit 3.0 fluorometer, sized on a Bioanalyzer 2100, and re-quantified with the KAPA Library Quantification kit. Every immunoSEQ 96-well plate was sequenced on a separate single-read 150-cycle Illumina NextSeq 550 flow cell. Per the source publication's procedure: Because the immunoSEQ output included only junctional sequences and no quality scores, the filtering could not be the same as the filtering used for full-length reads. To assign V/J genes and CDR3, sequences were annotated against IMGT germline references using PyIR, a Python wrapper for IgBLAST v1.9. Reads were filtered out if the reads had weak V/J assignments (E-value above 1e-6), no CDR3, stop codons, out-of-frame junctions, or ambiguous translated residues. V3J clonotypes were defined by identical inferred V gene, J gene, and CDR3 amino acid sequence. Percentage overlap between repertoires was computed as shared unique clonotypes divided by the size of the smaller repertoire. Richness of each repertoire was evaluated using RTK rarefaction, the Chao1 estimator, and Recon v2.1 estimates of unobserved clonotypes. Generation probabilities were computed with OLGA for all TCRbeta clonotypes obtained by the gDNA method from a few donors. Sourced from immuneACCESS, this table was stored by TCRdb with only in-frame sequences that have V and J called. A share of the clones is absent; for the studies checked, an unresolved V gene accounts for under half, and the remainder has no known explanation. V and J calls plus clone size are reproduced from that table; the DNA served to infer D and trimming. For this sample there are some 2.4 million clones; roughly 93% appear just once. Around 0.4% of the sample lies in the top ten.

The CDR3 goes from the cysteine to the phenylalanine over 17 residues. Left in the record is the CDR3 DNA by itself, 51 bases read in frame from the first base. CDR1 and CDR2 (SGHRS, YFSETQ) derive from the germline V gene. A distance of 16 bases separates the germline ends of V and J, which lose 0 bases and 2 bases respectively. Sequencing was performed on naive CD4+ T cells from PBMCs. The cell subset or site label, as the study defines it: CD45RA+ positively selected. This clonotype originated in a man aged 18 to 30 in good health. Some clones in this sample may be carry-over from other donors' samples. Recombination linked TRBV5-1 to TRBJ2-3, with the D call perhaps TRBD1 or TRBD2, as 5 bases match in each case. The encoded CDR3 is CASSLGRYVGTTDTQYF. The DNA sequence is TGCGCCAGCAGCTTGGGACGGTACGTGGGGACCACAGATACGCAGTATTTT.